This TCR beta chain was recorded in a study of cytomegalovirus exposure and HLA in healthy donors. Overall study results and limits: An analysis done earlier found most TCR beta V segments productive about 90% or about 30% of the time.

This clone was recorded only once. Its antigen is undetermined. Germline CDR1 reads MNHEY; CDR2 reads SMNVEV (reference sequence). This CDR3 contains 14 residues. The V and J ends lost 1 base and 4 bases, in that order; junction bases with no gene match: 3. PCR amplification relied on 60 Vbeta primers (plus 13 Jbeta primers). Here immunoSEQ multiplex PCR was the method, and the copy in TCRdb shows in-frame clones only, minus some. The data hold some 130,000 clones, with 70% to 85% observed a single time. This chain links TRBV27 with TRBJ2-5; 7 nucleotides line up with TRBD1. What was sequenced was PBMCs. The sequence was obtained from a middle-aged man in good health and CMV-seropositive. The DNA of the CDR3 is TGTGCCAGCAGTTTATGGGGACAGCGAGAGACCCAGTACTTC. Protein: CASSLWGQRETQYF.